A single sample is the source of the 18 T cell receptor beta chains below, sequenced in a study of shared clonotypes between healthy human individuals. The repertoire was sequenced with immunoSEQ multiplex PCR; TCRdb's copy has only in-frame clones and lacks some. The profile shows about 560,000 clones, about 80% of them singletons. Sequencing was performed on PBMCs. The receptors originated from a woman in her thirties or forties in good health. Some clones in this sample may be carry-over from other donors' samples.

The chain employs TRBV7-6 and TRBJ2-2; D remains unclear. Trimming shortened V by 1 base and J by 1 base, and 4 bases separated the two germline ends. The CDR3 totals 14 residues. Germline CDR1 and CDR2: SGHVS and FNYEAQ. The CDR3 region is CASSLVLNTGELFF. For the CDR3, the DNA is TGTGCCAGCAGCTTAGTACTGAACACCGGGGAGCTGTTTTTT.

The rearrangement joins TRBV5-1 to TRBJ1-2; TRBD1 aligns across 11 bases. Looked up from germline, CDR1 is SGHRS and CDR2 is YFSETQ. The CDR3 totals 16 residues. V was clipped by 5 bases and J by 2 bases; unmatched bases: 8. The CDR3 sequence: CASSLGQGAINYGYTF. DNA of the CDR3: TGCGCCAGCAGTTTAGGACAGGGGGCTATCAACTATGGCTACACCTTC. Full variable domain (missing parts from reference TRBV5-1 and TRBJ1-2): KAGVTQTPRYLIKTRGQQVTLSCSPISGHRSVSWYQQTPGQGLQFLFEYFSETQRNKGNFPGRFSGRQFSNSRSEMNVSTLELGDSALYLCASSLGQGAINYGYTFGSGTRLTVV.

The V gene is TRBV28, the J gene TRBJ2-1; D possibly corresponds to TRBD2 (5 bases). CDR1 and CDR2 from the germline V gene are MDHEN and SYDVKM. The CDR3 runs 19 residues. Deletions cut 4 bases from V and 5 bases from J, with 27 bases between. This chain's CDR3 is CASSSVRALLRRGDNEQFF. CDR3 sequence (DNA): TGTGCCAGCAGTTCGGTCCGGGCCCTCTTACGTCGGGGAGACAATGAGCAGTTCTTC. Drawing the rest from reference TRBV28 and TRBJ2-1, the complete variable domain is DVKVTQSSRYLVKRTGEKVFLECVQDMDHENMFWYRQDPGLGLRLIYFSYDVKMKEKGDIPEGYSVSREKKERFSLILESASTNQTSMYLCASSSVRALLRRGDNEQFFGPGTRLTVL.

This clone was picked up one time. The V and J genes are TRBV5-1 and TRBJ2-3; 14 bases line up with TRBD2. Unmatched junction bases numbered 7, after V lost 9 bases and J lost 4 bases. This CDR3 region has 15 residues. In germline, CDR1 is SGHRS, CDR2 YFSETQ. CDR3 DNA sequence: TGCGCCACCTCCGGGACTAGCGGGAGCGCAGATACGCAGTATTTT. Translating it yields CATSGTSGSADTQYF.

The V and J genes are TRBV5-4 and TRBJ2-1, with TRBD2 matching 9 bases. Germline V gene lookup returns CDR1 SGHNT and CDR2 YYREEE (reference sequence). CDR3 size: 16 residues. J was trimmed by 4 bases and V by 0 bases; bases with no gene match: 5. The DNA of the CDR3 is TGTGCCAGCAGCTTGGCCGGGACTAGCAGATACAATGAGCAGTTCTTC. This translates into CASSLAGTSRYNEQFF.

The table lists this clone with a few counts. The chain links TRBV5-1 to TRBJ2-5; 7 positions match TRBD2. The CDR3 runs 15 residues. The junction had 5 bases not matched to a gene; V was cut back by 0 bases and J by 3 bases. Germline-derived CDR1 and CDR2 are SGHRS and YFSETQ. The CDR3 nucleotides read TGCGCCAGCAGCTTGGCCGTGGGAGGGGAAGAGACCCAGTACTTC. This encodes CASSLAVGGEETQYF.

The V gene is TRBV5-4, the J gene TRBJ2-3; 14 bases line up with TRBD2. The germline CDR1 and CDR2 sequences are SGHNT and YYREEE (reference sequence). V lost 5 bases to trimming and J lost 8 bases; unmatched junction nucleotides: 1. The CDR3 sequence is 13 residues long. CDR3 amino acids: CASRGTSGSTQYF. The CDR3 bases are TGTGCCAGCAGGGGGACTAGCGGGAGTACGCAGTATTTT.

V and J are TRBV27 and TRBJ2-7, with D maybe TRBD2 (6 bases). V lost 2 bases to trimming and J lost 4 bases, with 9 bases between them. The CDR3 contains 13 residues. The V gene's germline CDR1 is MNHEY and CDR2 SMNVEV (reference sequence). CDR3 sequence reads: CASSLAEGYEQYF. Written as DNA, the CDR3 is TGTGCCAGCAGTTTAGCGGAGGGGTACGAGCAGTACTTC.

CDR3 sequence (DNA): TGTGCCAGCAGCGGCAGGACAGGGGGCATAGATACGCAGTATTTT. Its protein product is CASSGRTGGIDTQYF. The rearrangement uses TRBV7-2 and TRBJ2-3; 11 nucleotides line up with TRBD1. The germline V gene encodes CDR1 SGHTA and CDR2 FQGNSA. This CDR3 has 15 amino acids. J was trimmed by 5 bases and V by 5 bases; bases with no gene match: 6.

This clone was seen more than once but under ten times. The chain joins TRBV9 to TRBJ2-3; D unclear. The ends were cut back, 0 bases at V and 4 bases at J, with 15 bases in the middle. The CDR3 is made up of 16 amino acids. Germline values: CDR1 SGDLS, CDR2 YYNGEE. CDR3 residues: CASSVEVGLWADTQYF. As DNA, the CDR3 is TGTGCCAGCAGCGTAGAAGTAGGCCTATGGGCAGATACGCAGTATTTT.

The chain couples TRBV11-2 to TRBJ2-5; D not certain. This CDR3 comprises 15 residues. Per the germline V gene, CDR1 is SGHAT and CDR2 is FQNNGV. V lost 0 bases and J 2 bases, leaving 10 bases between the germline ends. CDR3 bases: TGTGCCAGCAGCTTAGATTTGAACTCGCAAGAGACCCAGTACTTC. This gives the protein CASSLDLNSQETQYF.

The chain employs TRBV19 and TRBJ2-1; 16 nucleotides line up with TRBD2. CDR3 length equals 16 residues. V shed 6 bases, J shed 3 bases, and the junction held 2 bases outside the gene matches. Germline CDR1 LNHDA, CDR2 SQIVND (reference sequence). The CDR3 DNA sequence: TGTGCCAGTAGGGGACTAGCGGGAGGGGACTACAATGAGCAGTTCTTC. This codes for CASRGLAGGDYNEQFF.

This clone was detected only a few times. This may be a read error, as it is one base from a much larger clone. The chain's CDR3 is CASSPHTIGEPFF. The DNA of the CDR3 is TGTGCCAGCAGCCCTCATACAATAGGGGAGCCGTTTTTT. The chain links TRBV7-9 to TRBJ2-2; D is tentatively TRBD1 or TRBD2 (5 bases each). CDR3 size: 13 residues. The germline CDR1 and CDR2 sequences are SEHNR and FQNEAQ (reference sequence).

The chain joins TRBV28 to TRBJ2-1; D remains unclear. CDR1 and CDR2 (germline): MDHEN, SYDVKM. CDR3 length: 15 residues. V gave up 7 bases and J gave up 0 bases, with 13 bases separating them. The CDR3 nucleotides read TGTGCCAGCAACCCCCCAGCGAGCTCCTACAATGAGCAGTTCTTC. Residues: CASNPPASSYNEQFF.

The chain combines TRBV7-9 with TRBJ2-5; D gene ambiguous. V dropped 7 bases and J dropped 5 bases, with 17 bases sitting between them. CDR1 is SEHNR and CDR2 is FQNEAQ in the germline V gene (reference sequence). The CDR3 runs 14 residues. The CDR3 loop reads CASTWLPPGETQYF. The CDR3 DNA reads TGTGCCAGCACCTGGCTCCCCCCCGGTGAGACCCAGTACTTC.

This CDR3 reads CASSATGDTQYF. Here the CDR3 DNA reads TGTGCCAGCAGTGCCACTGGGGATACGCAGTATTTT. The J gene is TRBJ2-3, the V gene TRBV2; D ambiguous. The CDR3 runs 12 residues. Germline CDR1 is SNHLY and CDR2 is FYNNEI. V was pared by 4 bases and J by 6 bases, with 8 bases between.

The V and J genes are TRBV6-6 and TRBJ2-7, with D perhaps TRBD2 (5 bases). V dropped 0 bases and J dropped 3 bases, with 9 bases sitting between them. The CDR3 length is 14 residues. Looked up from germline, CDR1 is MNHNY and CDR2 is SVGAGI (reference sequence). The CDR3 coding sequence is TGTGCCAGCAGTTACTCGGAAGCGGTCTACGAGCAGTACTTC. As protein: CASSYSEAVYEQYF.

The rearrangement joins TRBV7-9 to TRBJ2-1; TRBD2 aligns across 9 bases. J gave up 8 bases and V 5 bases, and 13 bases lay outside the gene matches. Germline-derived CDR1 and CDR2 are SEHNR and FQNEAQ (reference sequence). The CDR3 has 16 residues. This CDR3 is CASSPRFSGSVDEQFF. The DNA of the CDR3 is TGTGCCAGCAGCCCGAGGTTTAGCGGGAGCGTCGATGAGCAGTTCTTC.